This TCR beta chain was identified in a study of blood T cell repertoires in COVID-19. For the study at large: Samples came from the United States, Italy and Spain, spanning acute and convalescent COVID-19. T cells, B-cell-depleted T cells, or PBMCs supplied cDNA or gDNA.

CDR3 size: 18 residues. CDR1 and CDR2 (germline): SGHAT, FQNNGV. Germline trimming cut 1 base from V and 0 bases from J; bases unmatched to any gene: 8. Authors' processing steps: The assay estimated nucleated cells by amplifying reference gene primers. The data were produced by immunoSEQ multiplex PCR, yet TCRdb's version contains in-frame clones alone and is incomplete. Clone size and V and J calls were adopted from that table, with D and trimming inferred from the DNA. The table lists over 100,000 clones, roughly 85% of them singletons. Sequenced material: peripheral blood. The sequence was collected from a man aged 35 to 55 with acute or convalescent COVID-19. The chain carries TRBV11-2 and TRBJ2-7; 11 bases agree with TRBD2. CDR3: CASSLVASGGTLSYEQYF. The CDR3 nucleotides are TGTGCCAGCAGCTTAGTGGCTAGCGGGGGGACCCTCTCCTACGAGCAGTACTTC.